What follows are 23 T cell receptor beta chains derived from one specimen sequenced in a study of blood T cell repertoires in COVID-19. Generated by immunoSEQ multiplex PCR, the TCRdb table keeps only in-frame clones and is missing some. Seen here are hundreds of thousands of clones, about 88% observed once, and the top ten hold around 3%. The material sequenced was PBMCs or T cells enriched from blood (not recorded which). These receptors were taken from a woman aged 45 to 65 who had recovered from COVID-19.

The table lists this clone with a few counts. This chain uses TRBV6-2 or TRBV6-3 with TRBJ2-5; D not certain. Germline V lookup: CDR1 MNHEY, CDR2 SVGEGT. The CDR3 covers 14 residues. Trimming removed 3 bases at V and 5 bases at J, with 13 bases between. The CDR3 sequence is CASSYFGFGETQYF. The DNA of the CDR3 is TGTGCCAGCAGTTATTTTGGATTCGGGGAGACCCAGTACTTC.

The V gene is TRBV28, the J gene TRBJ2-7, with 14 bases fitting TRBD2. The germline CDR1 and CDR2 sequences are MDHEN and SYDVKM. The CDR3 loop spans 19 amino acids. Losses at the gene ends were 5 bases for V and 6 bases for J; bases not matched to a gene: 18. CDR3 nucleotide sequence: TGTGCCAGCAGTCTACCCGGGACAGCGACTAGCGGGAGGGCCGGCGAGCAGTACTTC. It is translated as CASSLPGTATSGRAGEQYF.

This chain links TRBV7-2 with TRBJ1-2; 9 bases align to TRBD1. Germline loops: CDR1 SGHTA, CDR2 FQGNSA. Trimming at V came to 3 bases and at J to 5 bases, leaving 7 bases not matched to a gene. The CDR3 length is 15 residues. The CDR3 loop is CASSFRQGDPYGYTF. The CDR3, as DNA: TGTGCCAGCAGCTTTAGACAGGGGGATCCGTATGGCTACACCTTC.

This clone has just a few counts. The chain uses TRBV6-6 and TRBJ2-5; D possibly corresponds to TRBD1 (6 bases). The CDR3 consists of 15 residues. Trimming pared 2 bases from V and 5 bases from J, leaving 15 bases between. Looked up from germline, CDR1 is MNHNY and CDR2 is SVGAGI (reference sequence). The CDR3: CASSYTGTGYETQYF. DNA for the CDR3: TGTGCCAGCAGTTACACCGGAACAGGGTATGAGACCCAGTACTTC.

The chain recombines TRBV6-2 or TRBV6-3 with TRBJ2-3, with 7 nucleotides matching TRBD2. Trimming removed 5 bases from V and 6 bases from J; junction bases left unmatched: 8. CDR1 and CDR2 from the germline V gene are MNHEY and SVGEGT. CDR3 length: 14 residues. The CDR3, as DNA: TGTGCCAGCAGTAGCGGGACGGTCTGGGATACGCAGTATTTT. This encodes CASSSGTVWDTQYF.

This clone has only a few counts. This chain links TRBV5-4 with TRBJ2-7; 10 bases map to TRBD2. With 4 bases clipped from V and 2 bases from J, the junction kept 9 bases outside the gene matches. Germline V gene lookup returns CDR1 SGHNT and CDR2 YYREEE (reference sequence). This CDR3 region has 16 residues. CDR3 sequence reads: CASSRGPSGRAYEQYF. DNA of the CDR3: TGTGCCAGCAGCCGAGGGCCTAGCGGGAGAGCCTACGAGCAGTACTTC.

The DNA for the CDR3 is TGTGCCAGCAGCCAGACTAGCACAGATACGCAGTATTTT. The encoded protein is CASSQTSTDTQYF. V is TRBV4-2 and J is TRBJ2-3; no definite D call. This CDR3 has 13 amino acids. V shed 3 bases and J shed 0 bases, with 4 bases lying between them. The germline V gene has CDR1 LGHNA and CDR2 YNFKEQ.

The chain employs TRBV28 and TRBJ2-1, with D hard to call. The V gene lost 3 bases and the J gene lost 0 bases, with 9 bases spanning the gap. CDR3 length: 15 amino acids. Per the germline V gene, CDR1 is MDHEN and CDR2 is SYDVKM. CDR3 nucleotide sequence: TGTGCCAGCAGTTTTGGGCTGAACTCCTACAATGAGCAGTTCTTC. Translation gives CASSFGLNSYNEQFF.

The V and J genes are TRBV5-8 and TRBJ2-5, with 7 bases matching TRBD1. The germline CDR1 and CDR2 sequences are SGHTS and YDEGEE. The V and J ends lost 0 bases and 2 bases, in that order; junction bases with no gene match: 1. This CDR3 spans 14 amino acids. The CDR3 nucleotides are TGTGCCAGCAGCTTGGGGGACAGACAAGAGACCCAGTACTTC. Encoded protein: CASSLGDRQETQYF.

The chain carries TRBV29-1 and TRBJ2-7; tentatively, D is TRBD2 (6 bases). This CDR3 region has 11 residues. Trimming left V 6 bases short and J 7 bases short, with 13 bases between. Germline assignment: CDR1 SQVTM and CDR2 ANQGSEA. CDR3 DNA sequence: TGCAGCGTCCGGGAGCCGGGGGAGCAGTACTTC. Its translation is CSVREPGEQYF.

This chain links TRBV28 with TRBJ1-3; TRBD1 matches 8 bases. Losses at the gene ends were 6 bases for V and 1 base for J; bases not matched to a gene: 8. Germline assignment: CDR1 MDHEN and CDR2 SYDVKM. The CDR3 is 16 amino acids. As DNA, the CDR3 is TGTGCCAGCAGCTGGACAGGGTCAGGATCTGGAAACACCATATATTTT. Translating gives CASSWTGSGSGNTIYF.

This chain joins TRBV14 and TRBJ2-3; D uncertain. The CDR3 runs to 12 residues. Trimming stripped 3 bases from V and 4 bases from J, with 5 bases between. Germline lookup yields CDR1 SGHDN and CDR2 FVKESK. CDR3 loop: CASSHGADTQYF. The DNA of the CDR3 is TGTGCCAGCAGCCACGGAGCAGATACGCAGTATTTT. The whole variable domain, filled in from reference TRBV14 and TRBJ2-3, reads EAGVTQFPSHSVIEKGQTVTLRCDPISGHDNLYWYRRVMGKEIKFLLHFVKESKQDESGMPNNRFLAERTGGTYSTLKVQPAELEDSGVYFCASSHGADTQYFGPGTRLTVL.

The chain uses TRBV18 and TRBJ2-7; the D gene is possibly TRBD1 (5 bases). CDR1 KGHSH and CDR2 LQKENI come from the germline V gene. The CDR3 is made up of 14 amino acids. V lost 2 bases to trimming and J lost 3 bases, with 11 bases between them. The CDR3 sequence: CASSPWSRDYEQYF. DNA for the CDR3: TGTGCCAGCTCACCATGGTCCAGGGACTACGAGCAGTACTTC.

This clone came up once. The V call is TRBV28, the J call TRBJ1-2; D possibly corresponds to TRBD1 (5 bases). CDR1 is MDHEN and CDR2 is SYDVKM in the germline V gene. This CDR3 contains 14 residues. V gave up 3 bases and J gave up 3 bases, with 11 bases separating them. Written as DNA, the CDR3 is TGTGCCAGCAGTTTTGCGGGGGTAGACTATGGCTACACCTTC. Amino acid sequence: CASSFAGVDYGYTF.

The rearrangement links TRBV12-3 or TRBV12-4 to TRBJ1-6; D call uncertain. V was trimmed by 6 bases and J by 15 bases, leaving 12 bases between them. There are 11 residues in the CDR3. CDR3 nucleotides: TGTGCCAGCAGAGCAACGGGTGACCTCCACTTT. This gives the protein CASRATGDLHF.

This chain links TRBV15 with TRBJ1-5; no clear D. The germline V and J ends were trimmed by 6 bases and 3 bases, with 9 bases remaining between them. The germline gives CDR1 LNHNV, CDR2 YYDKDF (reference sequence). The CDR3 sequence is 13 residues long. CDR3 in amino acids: CATSRGNNQPQHF. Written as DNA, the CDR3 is TGTGCCACCAGTCGAGGGAACAATCAGCCCCAGCATTTT.

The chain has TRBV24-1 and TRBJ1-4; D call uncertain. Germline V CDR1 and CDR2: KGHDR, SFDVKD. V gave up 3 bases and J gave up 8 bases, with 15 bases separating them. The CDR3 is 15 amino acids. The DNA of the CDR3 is TGTGCCACCAGTGATGGAGGAGGGAATTGGGAAAAACTGTTTTTT. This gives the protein CATSDGGGNWEKLFF.

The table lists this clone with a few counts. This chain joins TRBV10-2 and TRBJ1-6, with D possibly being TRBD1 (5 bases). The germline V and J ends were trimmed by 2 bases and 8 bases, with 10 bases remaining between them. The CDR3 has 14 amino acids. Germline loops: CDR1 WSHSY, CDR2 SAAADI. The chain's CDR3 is CASSETGPYSPLHF. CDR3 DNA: TGCGCCAGCAGTGAGACAGGCCCTTATTCACCCCTCCACTTT.

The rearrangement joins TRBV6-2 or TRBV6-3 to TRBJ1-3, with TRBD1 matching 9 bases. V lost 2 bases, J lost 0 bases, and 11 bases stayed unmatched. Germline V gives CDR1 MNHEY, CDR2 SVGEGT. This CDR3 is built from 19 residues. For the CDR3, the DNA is TGTGCCAGCAGTTACGCCCTCGGGGACAGGGAGAGCTCTGGAAACACCATATATTTT. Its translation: CASSYALGDRESSGNTIYF.

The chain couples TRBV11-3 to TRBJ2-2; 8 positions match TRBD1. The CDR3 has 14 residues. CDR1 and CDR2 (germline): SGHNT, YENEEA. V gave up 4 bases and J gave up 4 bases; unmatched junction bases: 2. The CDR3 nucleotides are TGTGCCAGCAGCTCCGGGACAGGCACCGGGGAGCTGTTTTTT. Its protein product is CASSSGTGTGELFF. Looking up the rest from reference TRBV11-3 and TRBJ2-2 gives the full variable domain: EAGVVQSPRYKIIEKKQPVAFWCNPISGHNTLYWYLQNLGQGPELLIRYENEEAVDDSQLPKDRFSAERLKGVDSTLKIQPAELGDSAVYLCASSSGTGTGELFFGEGSRLTVL.

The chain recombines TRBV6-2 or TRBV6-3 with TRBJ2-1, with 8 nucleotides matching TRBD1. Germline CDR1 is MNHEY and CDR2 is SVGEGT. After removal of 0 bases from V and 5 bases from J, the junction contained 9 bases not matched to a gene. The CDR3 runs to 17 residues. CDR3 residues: CASSYSTSGGRNNEQFF. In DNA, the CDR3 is TGTGCCAGCAGTTACTCGACCTCAGGGGGCAGGAACAATGAGCAGTTCTTC.

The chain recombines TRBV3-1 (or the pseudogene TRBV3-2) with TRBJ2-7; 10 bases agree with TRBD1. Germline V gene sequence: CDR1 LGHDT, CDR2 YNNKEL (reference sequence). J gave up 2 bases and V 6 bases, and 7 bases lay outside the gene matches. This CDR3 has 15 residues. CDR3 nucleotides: TGTGCCAGCAGAGGCCCGGGACAGGGGCCCTACGAGCAGTACTTC. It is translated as CASRGPGQGPYEQYF.

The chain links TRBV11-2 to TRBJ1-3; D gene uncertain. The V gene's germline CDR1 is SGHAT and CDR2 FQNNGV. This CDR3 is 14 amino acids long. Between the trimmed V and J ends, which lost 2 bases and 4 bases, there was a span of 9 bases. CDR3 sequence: CASSLLSVGNTIYF. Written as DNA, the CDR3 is TGTGCCAGCAGCTTATTGTCCGTCGGAAACACCATATATTTT.